Presented here are 23 T cell receptor beta chains from one specimen sequenced in a study of T-cell reconstitution after alpha-beta-depleted transplantation in children. A TCRbeta library incorporating unique molecular identifiers was prepared. TCRdb passed the PCR reads through MiXCR, listing each CDR3 protein once. The sample consists of 600,000 to 700,000 distinct CDR3 sequences, under 15% of them appearing once. The material was PBMCs, obtained before TCRalphabeta/CD19-depleted stem cell transplant. All receptors derive from a girl aged 2-10 years with congenital amegakaryocytic thrombocytopenia, due to receive a stem cell transplant.

The chain is built from TRBV5-1 and TRBJ2-7; 7 bases match TRBD2. Looked up from germline, CDR1 is SGHRS and CDR2 is YFSETQ. The CDR3 spans 14 residues. V gave up 1 base and J gave up 3 bases; unmatched junction bases: 4. In nucleotides, the CDR3 is TGCGCCAGCAGCTTGCAAAGCGGGAACTACGAGCAGTACTTC. Its translation is CASSLQSGNYEQYF. Full variable domain (missing parts from reference TRBV5-1 and TRBJ2-7): KAGVTQTPRYLIKTRGQQVTLSCSPISGHRSVSWYQQTPGQGLQFLFEYFSETQRNKGNFPGRFSGRQFSNSRSEMNVSTLELGDSALYLCASSLQSGNYEQYFGPGTRLTVT.

This clonotype was counted only a few times. The J gene is TRBJ2-7, the V gene TRBV18, with D uncertain. Trimming cost V 2 bases and J 0 bases, with 11 bases left between them. The germline V gene has CDR1 KGHSH and CDR2 LQKENI. This CDR3 has 15 amino acids. The CDR3 here is CASSPSVLSSYEQYF. The DNA of the CDR3 is TGTGCCAGCTCACCAAGTGTCCTCAGCTCCTACGAGCAGTACTTC.

Many counts were recorded for this clonotype. The chain joins TRBV2 to TRBJ2-1; no clear D. The germline CDR1 and CDR2 sequences are SNHLY and FYNNEI. The CDR3 spans 11 residues. The germline V and J ends were trimmed by 6 bases and 10 bases, with 10 bases remaining between them. CDR3 in DNA: TGTGCCAGCAGCTCCCTTGGGGAGCAGTTCTTC. Residues: CASSSLGEQFF.

The V gene is TRBV20-1, the J gene TRBJ2-1; a weak D match, TRBD2 (5 bases). The CDR3 length is 13 residues. Germline loops: CDR1 DFQATT, CDR2 SNEGSKA (reference sequence). V lost 7 bases and J lost 4, with 14 bases in between. The CDR3 here is CSGVFGLYNEQFF. The CDR3 DNA reads TGCAGTGGAGTTTTCGGACTTTACAATGAGCAGTTCTTC.

The sample holds a few counts of this clonotype. The rearrangement joins TRBV4-1 to TRBJ2-3; tentatively, D is TRBD1 (6 bases). The V end was cut by 1 base, the J end by 0 bases, with 11 bases between. The CDR3 has 16 amino acids. Germline V gene data show CDR1 as MGHRA and CDR2 as YSYEKL. Here the CDR3 DNA reads TGCGCCAGCAGCCAAGCTGGACAGCCTAGCACAGATACGCAGTATTTT. It specifies CASSQAGQPSTDTQYF.

The chain combines TRBV3-1 with TRBJ2-2, with D hard to call. The CDR3 extends over 15 amino acids. CDR1 and CDR2 (germline): LGHDT, YNNKEL (reference sequence). Trimming removed 1 base from V and 6 bases from J, with 12 bases in between. In DNA form, the CDR3 reads TGTGCCAGCAGCCAAGCACGAGCAGTCTCCGGGGAGCTGTTTTTT. It codes for CASSQARAVSGELFF.

In its sample, this clonotype was seen many times. This rearrangement joins TRBV6-5 to TRBJ2-3; D is unresolved. Per the germline V gene, CDR1 is MNHEY and CDR2 is SVGAGI. Deletions cut 0 bases from V and 2 bases from J, with 9 bases between. The CDR3 runs 15 residues. The CDR3 region is CASSYSSVLTDTQYF. For the CDR3, the DNA is TGTGCCAGCAGTTACTCGTCCGTTCTCACAGATACGCAGTATTTT.

This clonotype came up many times. This chain joins TRBV5-1 and TRBJ2-5, with D tentatively TRBD1 (6 bases). This CDR3 has 13 amino acids. The germline V gene encodes CDR1 SGHRS and CDR2 YFSETQ. V shed 4 bases and J shed 4 bases, with 11 bases lying between them. The CDR3 DNA reads as TGCGCCAGCAGCGCCCGGACAGTAGAGACCCAGTACTTC. Translation: CASSARTVETQYF.

Of note for this clonotype: Being one base from a much bigger clone, this may be a read error. The chain couples TRBV9 to TRBJ2-7; 11 bases fit TRBD2. The CDR3 is made up of 14 amino acids. V gave up 3 bases and J gave up 6 bases; unmatched junction bases: 5. Germline V gene sequence: CDR1 SGDLS, CDR2 YYNGEE. In DNA form, the CDR3 reads TGTGCCAGCAGCGCAACTAGCGGGAGCCCCGAGCAGTACTTC. It translates to CASSATSGSPEQYF.

The chain couples TRBV10-3 to TRBJ2-7, with 8 positions matching TRBD2. The germline V gene has CDR1 ENHRY and CDR2 SYGVKD. The trim removed 6 bases at V and 7 bases at J, leaving 11 bases unmatched. The CDR3 totals 14 residues. This chain's CDR3 is CAIRPGLERGEQYF. The CDR3, as DNA: TGTGCCATCAGACCGGGACTAGAGCGAGGGGAGCAGTACTTC.

The CDR3 sequence: CAWKRDLSSYNEQFF. The CDR3 nucleotides read TGTGCCTGGAAAAGGGATCTCAGCTCCTACAATGAGCAGTTCTTC. This chain connects TRBV30 to TRBJ2-1; D uncertain. CDR1 and CDR2 from the germline V gene are GTSNPN and SVGIG (reference sequence). The V and J ends lost 4 bases and 0 bases respectively, with 13 bases between them. The CDR3 is made up of 15 amino acids.

This clonotype was counted between two and nine times. The V and J genes are TRBV12-3 or TRBV12-4 and TRBJ2-1; TRBD1 is a possible D gene (6 bases). With 4 bases removed from V and 9 bases from J, the gap between germline ends came to 10 bases. The CDR3 totals 12 residues. The CDR3 here is CASSSTGFEQFF. The CDR3 DNA follows: TGTGCCAGCAGTTCTACAGGGTTTGAGCAGTTCTTC.

This clonotype came up many times. The chain employs TRBV5-6 and TRBJ1-3; D not resolved. There are 16 residues in the CDR3. Germline-derived CDR1 and CDR2 are SGHDT and YYEEEE. Trimming removed 4 bases from V and 0 bases from J, with 14 bases in between. The CDR3 coding sequence is TGTGCCAGCAGCCCCTCGACCGGTAGCTCTGGAAACACCATATATTTT. This translates into CASSPSTGSSGNTIYF.

The chain couples TRBV7-2 to TRBJ1-1, with a tentative D call TRBD1 (5 bases). Trimming shortened V by 3 bases and J by 0 bases, and 14 bases separated the two germline ends. From germline, CDR1 is SGHTA and CDR2 FQGNSA. The CDR3 consists of 16 residues. CDR3 amino acids: CASSLRRGGMNTEAFF. The CDR3, as DNA: TGTGCCAGCAGCTTGAGAAGGGGAGGGATGAACACTGAAGCTTTCTTT.

V is TRBV7-2 and J is TRBJ2-6, with D unresolved. The CDR3 extends over 17 amino acids. Per germline, CDR1 SGHTA and CDR2 FQGNSA. V was pared by 5 bases and J by 0 bases, with 14 bases between. The CDR3 reads CASSRNRLFSGANVLTF. The CDR3 DNA sequence: TGTGCCAGCAGCCGAAACAGACTGTTCTCTGGGGCCAACGTCCTGACTTTC.

J is TRBJ2-3 and V is TRBV5-6, with D tentatively TRBD2 (5 bases). CDR3 length: 15 residues. The V and J ends lost 2 bases and 0 bases respectively, with 10 bases between them. From germline, CDR1 is SGHDT and CDR2 YYEEEE. CDR3 DNA sequence: TGTGCCAGCAGCTTCGGAGGTATGAGCACAGATACGCAGTATTTT. It codes for CASSFGGMSTDTQYF. Complete variable domain (other parts from reference TRBV5-6 and TRBJ2-3): DAGVTQSPTHLIKTRGQQVTLRCSPKSGHDTVSWYQQALGQGPQFIFQYYEEEERQRGNFPDRFSGHQFPNYSSELNVNALLLGDSALYLCASSFGGMSTDTQYFGPGTRLTVL.

Note on this clonotype: A read error may be the cause here, since a much bigger clone is one base away. The chain has TRBV20-1 and TRBJ2-7; D possibly uses TRBD1 or TRBD2 (7 bases each). Germline CDR1 DFQATT, CDR2 SNEGSKA (reference sequence). The CDR3 totals 13 residues. CDR3 protein: CSARVMGGGEQHF. The DNA of the CDR3 is TGCAGTGCTAGAGTCATGGGAGGGGGCGAGCAGCACTTC.

This clonotype has ten or more counts. The genes are TRBV9 and TRBJ2-7; TRBD1 or TRBD2 may be the D gene (5 bases each). Germline lookup yields CDR1 SGDLS and CDR2 YYNGEE. The CDR3 extends over 16 amino acids. Trimming took off 3 bases at V and 2 bases at J, with 18 bases between the two ends. CDR3 bases: TGTGCCAGCAGCGGGGGGTTAAGCCGGAATACCTACGAGCAGTACTTC. Translating gives CASSGGLSRNTYEQYF.

This clonotype was counted ten times or more. The rearrangement joins TRBV4-1 to TRBJ1-1, with D perhaps matching TRBD1 (5 bases). There are 16 residues in the CDR3. V was pared by 0 bases and J by 5 bases, with 16 bases between. The germline V gene encodes CDR1 MGHRA and CDR2 YSYEKL. The CDR3 region is CASSQDGEGKDTEAFF. Here the CDR3 DNA reads TGCGCCAGCAGCCAAGACGGGGAGGGGAAAGATACTGAAGCTTTCTTT.

This clonotype was detected many times. This rearrangement joins TRBV20-1 to TRBJ2-7, with D perhaps matching TRBD2 (6 bases). This CDR3 spans 14 amino acids. Trimming shortened V by 5 bases and J by 0 bases, and 14 bases separated the two germline ends. The germline gives CDR1 DFQATT, CDR2 SNEGSKA (reference sequence). CDR3 amino acids: CSARRDFNSYEQYF. CDR3 DNA: TGCAGTGCTCGGAGGGACTTCAACTCCTACGAGCAGTACTTC.

This clonotype was detected ten times or more. The chain recombines TRBV12-3 or TRBV12-4 with TRBJ1-5; 7 bases are shared with TRBD1. The CDR3 extends over 14 amino acids. The V gene end was trimmed by 1 base and the J gene end by 9 bases; junction bases not matched to a gene: 6. Here the CDR3 reads CASSLGDRESPQHF. The CDR3 DNA sequence: TGTGCCAGCAGTTTAGGGGACAGAGAATCGCCCCAGCATTTT.

This clonotype was seen repeatedly, ten times or more. The rearrangement links TRBV24-1 to TRBJ2-1; 9 bases are shared with TRBD1. The V and J ends lost 5 bases and 4 bases, in that order; junction bases with no gene match: 14. Germline lookup yields CDR1 KGHDR and CDR2 SFDVKD. The CDR3 sequence is 18 residues long. In nucleotides, the CDR3 is TGTGCCACCAGTGTACCAAGCCCCGGGACAGGGAGATACAATGAGCAGTTCTTC. Translated: CATSVPSPGTGRYNEQFF.

In this sample, this clonotype turned up many times. The chain carries TRBV20-1 and TRBJ2-1; TRBD2 is a possible D gene (6 bases). Per germline, CDR1 DFQATT and CDR2 SNEGSKA (reference sequence). Trimming shortened V by 5 bases and J by 0 bases, and 23 bases separated the two germline ends. The CDR3 consists of 18 residues. CDR3 residues: CSAPGISGSKNSYNEQFF. CDR3 nucleotide sequence: TGCAGTGCTCCGGGAATTAGCGGCTCCAAGAACTCCTACAATGAGCAGTTCTTC.